This T cell receptor (beta chain) was observed in a study of T cell responses to AZD1222 COVID-19 vaccine. The study, taken as a whole, reports: Unmutated variant regions are reportedly targeted by nearly half of spike-specific TCRs. Spike as a whole was targeted by vaccine-associated CD4 TCRs, dominant at 160-218 and 743-854.

The ends were cut back, 2 bases at V and 4 bases at J, with 12 bases in the middle. Looked up from germline, CDR1 is MNHEY and CDR2 is SVGAGI. The CDR3 runs to 15 residues. Concerning this clone itself: Its antigen is currently unknown.

The data were produced by immunoSEQ multiplex PCR, yet TCRdb's version contains in-frame clones alone and is incomplete. The table records more than 60,000 clones, about 83% of them present only once. Specimen: peripheral blood, collected 28 days after the second AZD1222 dose. This chain links TRBV6-5 with TRBJ1-5; maybe TRBD1 (6 bases). The sequence was obtained from an adult who received the AZD1222 COVID-19 vaccine. The CDR3 loop is CASSYAGGQNQPQHF. The CDR3 nucleotides read TGTGCCAGCAGTTACGCGGGGGGGCAGAATCAGCCCCAGCATTTT.